This entry lists 24 T cell receptor beta chains sequenced from one sample in a study of blood T cell repertoires in COVID-19. This table comes from immunoSEQ multiplex PCR, and its TCRdb copy is limited to in-frame clones, with some not included. The repertoire holds about 190,000 clones, with around 80% as singletons. The sequenced sample was peripheral blood. Receptors were obtained from a woman of 80 years or more with active or convalescent COVID-19.

The chain combines TRBV25-1 with TRBJ2-5; maybe TRBD2 (6 bases). The CDR3 has 15 residues. CDR1 is MGHDK, CDR2 SYGVNS, per germline. V was shortened by 0 bases and J by 9 bases, with 17 bases between the two germline ends. Written as DNA, the CDR3 is TGTGCCAGCAGTGAATATATGGCGGGACCCTCGGCCCAGTACTTC. Encoded protein: CASSEYMAGPSAQYF.

The chain has TRBV6-5 and TRBJ2-3, with D tentatively TRBD2 (6 bases). CDR1 is MNHEY, CDR2 SVGAGI, per germline. The CDR3 loop spans 12 amino acids. With 7 bases removed from V and 1 base from J, the gap between germline ends came to 6 bases. The CDR3 reads CASKRGTDTQYF. CDR3 nucleotides: TGTGCCAGCAAGCGGGGCACAGATACGCAGTATTTT.

The V call is TRBV13, the J call TRBJ2-7, with 7 bases that match TRBD1. CDR1 PRHDT and CDR2 FYEKMQ come from the germline V gene (reference sequence). The length of the CDR3 is 14 residues. V was pared by 5 bases and J by 2 bases, with 6 bases of the junction left unmatched. The CDR3 loop is CASSPGQRTYEQYF. As DNA, the CDR3 is TGTGCCAGCAGCCCGGGACAGAGGACCTACGAGCAGTACTTC.

The chain couples TRBV7-8 to TRBJ1-1; the D is unclear. Trimming took 1 base from V and 1 from J, leaving 7 bases between them. There are 14 residues in the CDR3. The germline V gene has CDR1 SGHVS and CDR2 FQNEAQ. The CDR3, as DNA: TGTGCCAGCAGCTTAGGCCAGTGGAACACTGAAGCTTTCTTT. Its translation is CASSLGQWNTEAFF.

J is TRBJ2-7 and V is TRBV13; maybe TRBD2 (6 bases). CDR1 and CDR2 (germline): PRHDT, FYEKMQ (reference sequence). The CDR3 is 14 residues long. Trimming removed 2 bases at V and 6 bases at J, with 14 bases between. CDR3 sequence (DNA): TGTGCCAGCAGCTTAATGGCGGCGGGGTCCGAGCAGTACTTC. It specifies CASSLMAAGSEQYF.

The CDR3 region has the DNA TGTGCCAGCAGTGAAGCGCGGAGGGTCGTAGGTGGCTACACCTTC. Translation: CASSEARRVVGGYTF. The chain employs TRBV6-1 and TRBJ1-2; D is unresolved. The length of the CDR3 is 15 residues. V was clipped by 0 bases and J by 7 bases, with 15 bases between them. Looked up from germline, CDR1 is MNHNS and CDR2 is SASEGT.

In its sample, this clone was seen a few times. The chain combines TRBV12-3 or TRBV12-4 with TRBJ1-4, with D hard to call. Deletions cut 3 bases from V and 8 bases from J, with 10 bases between. This CDR3 has 13 amino acids. DNA of the CDR3: TGTGCCAGCAGTTTCGGTCGGTGGGAAAAACTGTTTTTT. The encoded protein is CASSFGRWEKLFF.

The chain recombines TRBV20-1 with TRBJ2-7; TRBD1 might be the D (7 bases). The germline V and J ends were trimmed by 3 bases and 5 bases, with 14 bases remaining between them. The CDR3 length is 13 residues. Germline CDR1 DFQATT, CDR2 SNEGSKA (reference sequence). The CDR3 spells CSASRQGGHEQYF. As DNA, the CDR3 is TGCAGTGCTAGTCGACAGGGAGGCCACGAGCAGTACTTC.

V and J are TRBV6-2 or TRBV6-3 and TRBJ2-1; tentative D call: TRBD2 (5 bases). V shed 0 bases and J shed 13 bases, with 13 bases lying between them. The CDR3 extends over 13 amino acids. The V gene's germline CDR1 is MNHEY and CDR2 SVGEGT. CDR3 protein: CASSYSIRGYQFF. In DNA, the CDR3 is TGTGCCAGCAGTTACTCGATCCGAGGGTATCAGTTCTTC.

The rearrangement joins TRBV28 to TRBJ1-6; D is possibly TRBD1 (6 bases). CDR1 is MDHEN, CDR2 SYDVKM, per germline. Trimming shortened V by 3 bases and J by 10 bases, and 16 bases separated the two germline ends. This CDR3 is built from 15 residues. DNA for the CDR3: TGTGCCAGCAGTTTGGGGGCTGCTCAGGGGTCACCCCTCCACTTT. This translates into CASSLGAAQGSPLHF.

This chain links TRBV9 with TRBJ1-1; D gene ambiguous. V lost 0 bases, J lost 1 base, and 7 bases lay in between. The CDR3 length is 14 residues. Germline lookup yields CDR1 SGDLS and CDR2 YYNGEE. The CDR3 spells CASSVARGNTEAFF. The CDR3 DNA is TGTGCCAGCAGCGTAGCCCGAGGGAACACTGAAGCTTTCTTT.

This clone was seen once. The chain links TRBV16 to TRBJ2-7; D unclear. Germline V gene lookup returns CDR1 KGHSY and CDR2 FQNENV. The V end lost 5 bases, the J end lost 9 bases, and 26 bases lay between the germline ends. The CDR3 sequence is 16 residues long. The CDR3 coding sequence is TGTGCCAGCAGCGACTCGACCGGAAACGGCCTACGAAGGCAGTACTTC. Its protein product is CASSDSTGNGLRRQYF.

The CDR3 reads CASSSAGTGDVETQYF. In DNA form, the CDR3 reads TGTGCCAGCAGTTCCGCCGGGACAGGGGACGTGGAGACCCAGTACTTC. This sequence joins TRBV28 and TRBJ2-5; 10 bases map to TRBD1. CDR3 length: 16 residues. Trimming took 4 bases from V and 5 from J; bases not matched to a gene: 10. Germline assignment: CDR1 MDHEN and CDR2 SYDVKM.

The genes are TRBV7-2 and TRBJ1-2, with TRBD1 matching over 7 bases. Per germline, CDR1 SGHTA and CDR2 FQGNSA. V gave up 1 base and J gave up 8 bases; unmatched junction bases: 7. The CDR3 is 14 residues long. The CDR3 spells CASSLEQGRGGYTF. The DNA of the CDR3 is TGTGCCAGCAGCTTAGAACAGGGGCGAGGAGGCTACACCTTC.

This rearrangement joins TRBV3-1 (or the pseudogene TRBV3-2) to TRBJ2-6, with D uncertain. Germline CDR1 LGHDT, CDR2 YNNKEL (reference sequence). The CDR3 extends over 16 amino acids. V was clipped by 3 bases and J by 0 bases, with 9 bases between them. CDR3 DNA sequence: TGTGCCAGCAGCCAGACAAGAAGCTCTGGGGCCAACGTCCTGACTTTC. This codes for CASSQTRSSGANVLTF.

This clone was detected only a few times. The rearrangement links TRBV27 to TRBJ1-6; D is perhaps TRBD1 (5 bases). The CDR3 length is 12 residues. V was cut by 6 bases and J by 12 bases, with 12 bases left in between. The germline CDR1 and CDR2 sequences are MNHEY and SMNVEV (reference sequence). Here the CDR3 DNA reads TGTGCCAGCAGAGAAGGGGCTAGACCCCTCCACTTT. Translated, it gives CASREGARPLHF.

This clone was found a few times. V is TRBV15 and J is TRBJ2-5; D remains ambiguous. Trimming cost V 2 bases and J 7 bases, with 8 bases left between them. The CDR3 totals 12 residues. The V gene's germline CDR1 is LNHNV and CDR2 YYDKDF (reference sequence). CDR3 amino acids: CATSRPGGTQYF. The CDR3 bases are TGTGCCACCAGCAGACCCGGCGGGACCCAGTACTTC.

This clone was seen more than once but under ten times. The chain has TRBV7-9 and TRBJ2-7; possibly TRBD2 for D (5 bases). This CDR3 is built from 13 residues. V was clipped by 5 bases and J by 3 bases, with 11 bases between them. Germline CDR1 SEHNR, CDR2 FQNEAQ (reference sequence). The CDR3 DNA reads as TGTGCCAGCAGCCTGGACGGGGACTACGAGCAGTACTTC. Translated, it gives CASSLDGDYEQYF.

The gene calls are TRBV6-5 and TRBJ1-2; D gene unclear. The V gene lost 4 bases and the J gene lost 1 base, with 4 bases spanning the gap. CDR1 and CDR2 from the germline V gene are MNHEY and SVGAGI. There are 12 residues in the CDR3. CDR3 amino acids: CASSSLNYGYTF. The CDR3 coding sequence is TGTGCCAGCAGTTCCCTTAACTATGGCTACACCTTC.

The V gene is TRBV7-2, the J gene TRBJ1-2; D ambiguous. The V gene's germline CDR1 is SGHTA and CDR2 FQGNSA. Trimming left V 1 base short and J 4 bases short, with 13 bases between. This CDR3 region has 15 residues. This CDR3 is CASSLDSGFGYGYTF. For the CDR3, the DNA is TGTGCCAGCAGCTTAGATTCCGGGTTTGGCTATGGCTACACCTTC.

The genes are TRBV28 and TRBJ2-5; possibly TRBD1 for D (6 bases). Germline lookup yields CDR1 MDHEN and CDR2 SYDVKM. V was trimmed by 6 bases and J by 1 base, leaving 15 bases between them. The CDR3 length is 15 residues. This CDR3 reads CASSPSGAFQETQYF. In DNA, the CDR3 is TGTGCCAGCAGCCCTTCAGGGGCTTTCCAAGAGACCCAGTACTTC.

The chain employs TRBV10-3 and TRBJ1-2; D not resolved. V shed 8 bases and J shed 0 bases, with 7 bases lying between them. The CDR3 is made up of 12 amino acids. Germline V lookup: CDR1 ENHRY, CDR2 SYGVKD. CDR3 region: CAIGIANYGYTF. CDR3 DNA sequence: TGTGCCATCGGCATCGCTAACTATGGCTACACCTTC.

The rearrangement links TRBV2 to TRBJ2-1; 12 bases agree with TRBD1. J was trimmed by 5 bases and V by 6 bases; bases with no gene match: 8. The CDR3 is made up of 16 amino acids. Germline V CDR1 and CDR2: SNHLY, FYNNEI. The CDR3 DNA reads TGTGCCAGCAGCTACGGGACAGGGGGCGAAAACAATGAGCAGTTCTTC. Protein: CASSYGTGGENNEQFF.

This chain connects TRBV4-1 to TRBJ2-7; no clear D. Germline CDR1 MGHRA, CDR2 YSYEKL. The ends were cut back, 2 bases at V and 3 bases at J, with 11 bases in the middle. The CDR3 consists of 14 residues. CDR3: CASSQRAVDYEQYF. CDR3 nucleotide sequence: TGCGCCAGCAGCCAAAGAGCCGTCGACTACGAGCAGTACTTC.